The 13 T cell receptor beta chains in this list originate from one sample, sequenced in a study of blood T cell repertoires in COVID-19. TCRdb keeps only in-frame clones here, not all; method: immunoSEQ multiplex PCR. This table has 89,000 or so clones, roughly 90% appearing once. Material: peripheral blood. The source of these receptors is a middle-aged man with COVID-19, enrolled during active disease.

V gene TRBV16 combines with J gene TRBJ1-5; D is unclear. The CDR3 extends over 12 amino acids. V was clipped by 4 bases and J by 6 bases, with 7 bases between them. CDR1 is KGHSY and CDR2 is FQNENV in the germline V gene. The CDR3 nucleotides read TGTGCCAGCAGCCGCCCGAGTCAGCCCCAGCATTTT. Translation gives CASSRPSQPQHF.

The genes are TRBV27 and TRBJ2-3, with TRBD2 matching over 12 bases. J was trimmed by 4 bases and V by 7 bases; bases with no gene match: 6. The CDR3 has 15 residues. Germline assignment: CDR1 MNHEY and CDR2 SMNVEV (reference sequence). In DNA form, the CDR3 reads TGTGCCAGCAATCTAGCGGGGGGGAGTTCAGATACGCAGTATTTT. Protein product: CASNLAGGSSDTQYF.

The DNA of the CDR3 is TGTGCCAGCAGGGACTACACAGATACGCAGTATTTT. Amino acid sequence: CASRDYTDTQYF. V is TRBV2 and J is TRBJ2-3; TRBD2 might be the D (6 bases). The germline gives CDR1 SNHLY, CDR2 FYNNEI. The CDR3 runs to 12 residues. V lost 6 bases and J 2 bases, leaving 6 bases between the germline ends.

Here the CDR3 DNA reads TGCGCCAGCAGCTTGGACCCAGGGGGCGCTGAAACCGGGGAGCTGTTTTTT. This gives the protein CASSLDPGGAETGELFF. The gene calls are TRBV5-1 and TRBJ2-2; TRBD1 aligns across 8 bases. Germline V CDR1 and CDR2: SGHRS, YFSETQ. V lost 0 bases, J lost 5 bases, and 9 bases stayed unmatched. The CDR3 covers 17 residues.

Details on this clone: At one end the junction does not follow the germline gene, possibly because of a read error. The chain links TRBV2 to TRBJ1-2, with 10 positions matching TRBD1. This CDR3 has 12 residues. Germline values: CDR1 SNHLY, CDR2 FYNNEI. The CDR3 nucleotides are TGTGCCAGCAGATACCCGGGACAGGGGCTTCTTTTC. This encodes CASRYPGQGLLF.

This chain joins TRBV5-1 and TRBJ2-3; 9 nucleotides line up with TRBD2. CDR3 length equals 17 residues. Trimming cost V 2 bases and J 0 bases; bases outside gene matches: 7. Germline V CDR1 and CDR2: SGHRS, YFSETQ. Here the CDR3 DNA reads TGCGCCAGCAGCTTACGGAGCGGGGGGTTAAGCACAGATACGCAGTATTTT. This encodes CASSLRSGGLSTDTQYF. The entire variable domain, with the rest obtained from reference TRBV5-1 and TRBJ2-3, is as follows: KAGVTQTPRYLIKTRGQQVTLSCSPISGHRSVSWYQQTPGQGLQFLFEYFSETQRNKGNFPGRFSGRQFSNSRSEMNVSTLELGDSALYLCASSLRSGGLSTDTQYFGPGTRLTVL.

The chain links TRBV9 to TRBJ2-2; 8 positions agree with TRBD2. Trimming removed 4 bases from V and 1 base from J; junction bases left unmatched: 6. Germline-derived CDR1 and CDR2 are SGDLS and YYNGEE. The CDR3 runs 16 residues. CDR3 sequence reads: CASSLTRGENTGELFF. The CDR3, as DNA: TGTGCCAGCAGCCTAACGCGGGGGGAGAACACCGGGGAGCTGTTTTTT.

This clone appeared once. The chain links TRBV7-9 to TRBJ2-2, with 9 bases that match TRBD1. This CDR3 is built from 17 residues. V lost 0 bases to trimming and J lost 5 bases; unmatched junction nucleotides: 7. Germline CDR1 and CDR2: SEHNR and FQNEAQ (reference sequence). CDR3: CASSLAGGTGRTGELFF. The CDR3 nucleotides read TGTGCCAGCAGCTTAGCTGGGGGGACAGGGAGAACCGGGGAGCTGTTTTTT. Full variable domain (remainder filled in from reference TRBV7-9 and TRBJ2-2): DTGVSQNPRHKITKRGQNVTFRCDPISEHNRLYWYRQTLGQGPEFLTYFQNEAQLEKSRLLSDRFSAERPKGSFSTLEIQRTEQGDSAMYLCASSLAGGTGRTGELFFGEGSRLTVL.

The genes are TRBV29-1 and TRBJ2-1; 8 bases map to TRBD2. The CDR3 consists of 16 residues. V shed 8 bases, J shed 5 bases, and the junction held 17 bases outside the gene matches. The germline V gene encodes CDR1 SQVTM and CDR2 ANQGSEA. CDR3 loop: CSIQNLPGGENNEQFF. The CDR3 DNA sequence: TGCAGCATTCAGAATCTACCGGGGGGGGAGAACAATGAGCAGTTCTTC.

V gene TRBV6-5 combines with J gene TRBJ2-2; 9 bases fit TRBD1. Germline V lookup: CDR1 MNHEY, CDR2 SVGAGI. The V gene end was trimmed by 4 bases and the J gene end by 3 bases; junction bases not matched to a gene: 6. The CDR3 has 16 residues. The CDR3 protein is CASSSRTGAHTGELFF. The CDR3 bases are TGTGCCAGCAGTTCCAGGACAGGGGCGCACACCGGGGAGCTGTTTTTT.

V gene TRBV7-9 combines with J gene TRBJ2-1; D is ambiguous. The germline V gene encodes CDR1 SEHNR and CDR2 FQNEAQ (reference sequence). Between the trimmed V and J ends, which lost 5 bases and 8 bases, there was a span of 10 bases. CDR3 length: 12 residues. CDR3 sequence reads: CASSQALHEQFF. CDR3 sequence (DNA): TGTGCCAGCAGCCAAGCCCTGCATGAGCAGTTCTTC.

The chain links TRBV5-5 to TRBJ2-7, with a possible D match to TRBD1 (6 bases). Looked up from germline, CDR1 is SGHKS and CDR2 is YYEKEE (reference sequence). There are 16 residues in the CDR3. V was pared by 0 bases and J by 5 bases, with 18 bases between. Here the CDR3 DNA reads TGTGCCAGCAGCTTGGGTCAGGGGCCGTCCCCCCACGAGCAGTACTTC. Its translation: CASSLGQGPSPHEQYF.

The chain is built from TRBV19 and TRBJ1-2; the D is unclear. The CDR3 runs 13 residues. V lost 7 bases and J lost 5, with 14 bases in between. CDR1 and CDR2 from the germline V gene are LNHDA and SQIVND (reference sequence). Here the CDR3 DNA reads TGTGCCAGTATTGCCAAACGAGGGTATGGCTACACCTTC. Protein product: CASIAKRGYGYTF. The full variable domain, with the rest looked up from reference TRBV19 and TRBJ1-2, is DGGITQSPKYLFRKEGQNVTLSCEQNLNHDAMYWYRQDPGQGLRLIYYSQIVNDFQKGDIAEGYSVSREKKESFPLTVTSAQKNPTAFYLCASIAKRGYGYTFGSGTRLTVV.